The TCR beta chain described here comes from a study of blood T cells in healthy people across ages. The CDR3 is 16 residues long. The germline CDR1 and CDR2 sequences are SGHTA and FQGNSA. Trimming shortened V by 2 bases and J by 0 bases, and 11 bases separated the two germline ends. A sample-barcoded 5' primer and a J-beta primer mix were used in a second PCR of roughly 6 to 12 cycles. Using its own MiXCR run on the 5' RACE reads, TCRdb lists one record per CDR3 protein. The table records more than 900,000 distinct CDR3 sequences, about 29% of them present only once. The same sample was also studied in work on T cells of mothers and their children. According to that study: cDNA was made from all extracted RNA, about 1.4 ug per 15 ul.

The source is a woman aged 40 to 49 in good health. Source material: blood. This sequence joins TRBV7-2 and TRBJ1-3; D is possibly TRBD1 (5 bases). CDR3 sequence reads: CASSLRGWSSGNTIYF. The CDR3 nucleotides read TGTGCCAGCAGCTTAAGGGGTTGGAGCTCTGGAAACACCATATATTTT.